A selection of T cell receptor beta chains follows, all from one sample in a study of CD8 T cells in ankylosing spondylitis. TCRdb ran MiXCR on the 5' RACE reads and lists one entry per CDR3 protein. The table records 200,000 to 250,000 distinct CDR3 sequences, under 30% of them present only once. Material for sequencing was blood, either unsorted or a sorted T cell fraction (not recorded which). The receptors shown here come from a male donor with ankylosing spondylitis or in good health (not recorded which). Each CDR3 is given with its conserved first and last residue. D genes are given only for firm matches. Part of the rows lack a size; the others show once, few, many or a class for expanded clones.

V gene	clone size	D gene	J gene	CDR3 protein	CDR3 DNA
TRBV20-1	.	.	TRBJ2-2	CSASRGNTGELFF	TGCAGTGCTAGCAGGGGGAACACCGGGGAGCTGTTTTTT
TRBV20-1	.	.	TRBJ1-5	CCARDFPDHRSNQPQHF	TGCTGTGCTAGAGATTTCCCGGACCATCGGAGCAATCAGCCCCAGCATTTT
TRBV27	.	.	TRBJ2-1	CASSLLPKTNNEQFF	TGTGCCAGCAGTTTACTCCCAAAAACCAACAATGAGCAGTTCTTC
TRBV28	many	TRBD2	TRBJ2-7	CASQTSGVSYEQYF	TGTGCCAGCCAGACTAGCGGGGTCTCCTACGAGCAGTACTTC
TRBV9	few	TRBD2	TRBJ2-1	CASSPGTSPTYNEQFF	TGTGCCAGCAGCCCCGGGACTAGCCCGACGTATAATGAGCAGTTCTTC
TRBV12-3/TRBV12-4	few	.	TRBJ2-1	CARRQSHNEQFF	TGTGCCAGGAGACAGTCTCACAATGAGCAGTTCTTC
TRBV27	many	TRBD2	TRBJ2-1	CASSFKLAGGWNEQFF	TGTGCCAGCAGTTTCAAGCTAGCGGGAGGATGGAATGAGCAGTTCTTC
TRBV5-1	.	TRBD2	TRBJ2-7	CASSSAGSSYEQYF	TGCGCCAGCAGCTCAGCGGGAAGCTCCTACGAGCAGTACTTC
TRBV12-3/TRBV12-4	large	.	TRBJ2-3	CASSFKGADTQYF	TGTGCCAGCAGTTTCAAAGGCGCAGATACGCAGTATTTT
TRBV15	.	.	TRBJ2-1	CATSRDPRGEQFF	TGTGCCACCAGCAGAGACCCTAGGGGTGAGCAGTTCTTC
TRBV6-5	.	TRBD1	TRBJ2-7	CASSYDRVGQGRSYEQYF	TGTGCCAGCAGTTACGACCGCGTTGGACAGGGGCGGTCCTACGAGCAGTACTTC
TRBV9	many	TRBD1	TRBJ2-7	CASSPSLTGYSYEQYF	TGTGCCAGCAGCCCAAGTTTGACAGGGTACTCCTACGAGCAGTACTTC
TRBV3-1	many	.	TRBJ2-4	CASSQGGTKNIQYF	TGTGCCAGCAGCCAAGGCGGGACCAAAAACATTCAGTACTTC
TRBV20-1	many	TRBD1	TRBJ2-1	CSARGVLNRGYNEQFF	TGCAGTGCCAGAGGCGTCTTGAACAGGGGCTACAATGAGCAGTTCTTC